What follows are 26 T cell receptor beta chains derived from one specimen sequenced in a study of blood T cells in healthy people across ages. Alongside a J-beta primer mix, a sample-barcoded 5' primer served in a second PCR lasting about 6 to 12 cycles. MiXCR was run by TCRdb on the 5' RACE reads, yielding one entry per CDR3 protein. The data hold around 1,000,000 distinct CDR3 sequences, with around two fifths observed a single time. Sequencing was done on a sample of blood. Receptors originate from a man aged 18 to 30 in good health.

The chain recombines TRBV7-2 with TRBJ2-7; tentative D call: TRBD1 (6 bases). CDR1 SGHTA and CDR2 FQGNSA come from the germline V gene. V dropped 5 bases and J dropped 2 bases, with 13 bases sitting between them. There are 14 residues in the CDR3. The CDR3, as DNA: TGTGCCAGCAGCCTACAGGGTTGGCCCTACGAGCAGTACTTC. It encodes CASSLQGWPYEQYF.

This clonotype was recorded a few times. V usage is TRBV12-3 or TRBV12-4 and J usage is TRBJ2-7; 9 bases agree with TRBD1. J gave up 5 bases and V 5 bases, and 7 bases lay outside the gene matches. This CDR3 is built from 14 residues. The CDR3 region has the DNA TGTGCCAGCAGTCTCGGGACAGGGACGAACGAGCAGTACTTC. It specifies CASSLGTGTNEQYF.

This clonotype turned up a few times. The chain joins TRBV20-1 to TRBJ2-7; possible D gene TRBD1, 6 bases. The V gene's germline CDR1 is DFQATT and CDR2 SNEGSKA (reference sequence). V lost 3 bases and J lost 3, with 12 bases in between. This CDR3 spans 13 amino acids. This CDR3 is CSARTFRGYEQYF. Here the CDR3 DNA reads TGCAGTGCTAGGACCTTCAGGGGCTACGAGCAGTACTTC.

V usage is TRBV4-3 and J usage is TRBJ2-3, with 13 bases aligning to TRBD2. V lost 0 bases, J lost 2 bases, and 11 bases stayed unmatched. This CDR3 comprises 20 residues. Germline CDR1 LGHNA, CDR2 YSLEER. As DNA, the CDR3 is TGCGCCAGCAGCCAAGAAGGACTAGCGGGGGCCGATACCCACACAGATACGCAGTATTTT. Translating it yields CASSQEGLAGADTHTDTQYF.

The chain joins TRBV10-3 to TRBJ2-7; D is ambiguous. Deletions cut 11 bases from V and 0 bases from J, with 14 bases between. From germline, CDR1 is ENHRY and CDR2 SYGVKD. CDR3 length equals 13 residues. The CDR3 region has the DNA TGTGCCCATGGTAGGGCCCCCTCCTACGAGCAGTACTTC. It codes for CAHGRAPSYEQYF.

CDR3 loop: CATFWRAEAFF. CDR3 nucleotides: TGTGCCACTTTCTGGAGGGCTGAAGCTTTCTTT. The rearrangement links TRBV7-9 to TRBJ1-1, with D unclear. Trimming stripped 10 bases from V and 6 bases from J, with 12 bases between. The CDR3 has 11 residues. Germline CDR1 and CDR2: SEHNR and FQNEAQ (reference sequence).

The chain links TRBV14 to TRBJ2-3; possible D gene TRBD1, 6 bases. Deletions cut 3 bases from V and 6 bases from J, with 13 bases between. Germline V gene lookup returns CDR1 SGHDN and CDR2 FVKESK. The CDR3 is 14 residues long. CDR3 in DNA: TGTGCCAGCAGCCATCGCAGGGGCCCCGATACGCAGTATTTT. The encoded protein is CASSHRRGPDTQYF.

The V and J genes are TRBV6-1 and TRBJ1-4; D unresolved. The CDR3 spans 14 residues. Germline V gene lookup returns CDR1 MNHNS and CDR2 SASEGT. With 3 bases removed from V and 3 bases from J, the gap between germline ends came to 8 bases. The chain's CDR3 is CASSDAEANEKLFF. DNA for the CDR3: TGTGCCAGCAGTGACGCGGAGGCTAATGAAAAACTGTTTTTT.

The CDR3: CASYREDGYTF. In DNA, the CDR3 is TGTGCCAGCTATCGTGAAGATGGCTACACCTTC. The chain has TRBV2 and TRBJ1-2, with D uncertain. Trimming stripped 8 bases from V and 6 bases from J, with 10 bases between. The CDR3 length is 11 residues. CDR1 and CDR2 (germline): SNHLY, FYNNEI.

The chain is built from TRBV20-1 and TRBJ2-3, with 8 positions matching TRBD2. From germline, CDR1 is DFQATT and CDR2 SNEGSKA (reference sequence). The CDR3 totals 16 residues. Trimming at V came to 6 bases and at J to 5 bases, leaving 16 bases not matched to a gene. CDR3 protein: CSATGLAGPRVDTQYF. Here the CDR3 DNA reads TGCAGTGCAACGGGGTTAGCGGGGCCACGGGTAGATACGCAGTATTTT.

Many counts were recorded for this clonotype. The chain links TRBV29-1 to TRBJ2-5; no definite D call. CDR1 and CDR2 (germline): SQVTM, ANQGSEA. V was clipped by 6 bases and J by 5 bases, with 13 bases between them. The CDR3 loop spans 12 amino acids. The CDR3 DNA reads as TGCAGCGTCCAGCTCGGTTTGGAGACCCAGTACTTC. It codes for CSVQLGLETQYF.

This clonotype was found a few times. V gene TRBV20-1 combines with J gene TRBJ1-2; D is perhaps TRBD1 (5 bases). Trimming removed 6 bases from V and 5 bases from J, with 22 bases in between. The CDR3 contains 15 residues. Per the germline V gene, CDR1 is DFQATT and CDR2 is SNEGSKA (reference sequence). The CDR3 region is CSALRDSGGIYGYTF. CDR3 coding DNA: TGCAGTGCCCTCCGGGACTCAGGAGGGATTTATGGCTACACCTTC.

V is TRBV19 and J is TRBJ2-1; D possibly corresponds to TRBD1 (6 bases). The V gene's germline CDR1 is LNHDA and CDR2 SQIVND (reference sequence). The CDR3 is made up of 15 amino acids. Trimming removed 3 bases at V and 8 bases at J, with 17 bases between. Here the CDR3 reads CASSIGQGSSDEQFF. The CDR3 nucleotides are TGTGCCAGTAGTATTGGGCAGGGGAGTAGCGATGAGCAGTTCTTC.

V usage is TRBV9 and J usage is TRBJ1-5; D is unresolved. From germline, CDR1 is SGDLS and CDR2 YYNGEE. This CDR3 comprises 10 residues. Here the CDR3 reads CGLPMQPQHF. Written as DNA, the CDR3 is TGTGGCCTTCCAATGCAGCCCCAGCATTTT.

V is TRBV9 and J is TRBJ2-1; the match to TRBD1 covers 9 bases. Germline CDR1 SGDLS, CDR2 YYNGEE. V was clipped by 7 bases and J by 8 bases; unmatched bases: 13. The CDR3 is made up of 15 amino acids. Here the CDR3 reads CASAGAGQGVDEQFF. CDR3 bases: TGTGCCAGCGCTGGCGCGGGACAGGGCGTGGATGAGCAGTTCTTC.

Comment on this clonotype: One base away lies a much larger clone, so this may be a sequencing read error. The DNA of the CDR3 is TGTGCCAGCAGTTCGACTAGCGGGGGACAAGAGACCCAGTTCTTC. It translates to CASSSTSGGQETQFF. This rearrangement joins TRBV6-2 or TRBV6-3 to TRBJ2-5; 12 bases map to TRBD2. The J call may be wrong; the DNA end is better matched by TRBJ2-1. In germline, CDR1 is MNHEY, CDR2 SVGEGT. The CDR3 is 15 residues long.

The sample holds a few counts of this clonotype. The V call is TRBV20-1, the J call TRBJ1-1; perhaps TRBD1 as D (6 bases). There are 14 residues in the CDR3. CDR1 DFQATT and CDR2 SNEGSKA come from the germline V gene (reference sequence). V was pared by 3 bases and J by 10 bases, with 21 bases between. DNA for the CDR3: TGCAGTGCTAGCTTGGACAGATTGGACGGTGGAGCTTTCTTT. Protein sequence: CSASLDRLDGGAFF.

This chain joins TRBV6-1 and TRBJ1-2, with D hard to call. Trimming cost V 1 base and J 8 bases, with 11 bases left between them. The CDR3 runs 13 residues. Germline V gene sequence: CDR1 MNHNS, CDR2 SASEGT. The CDR3 nucleotides read TGTGCCAGCAGTGAAGTCTCGGCGGGCGGCTACACCTTC. Translation gives CASSEVSAGGYTF.

CDR3 nucleotide sequence: TGTGCCAGCAGCGTCGAGGGCCAGAACACAGATACGCAGTATTTT. It codes for CASSVEGQNTDTQYF. The chain recombines TRBV9 with TRBJ2-3, with D perhaps TRBD2 (5 bases). Germline-derived CDR1 and CDR2 are SGDLS and YYNGEE. With 2 bases removed from V and 2 bases from J, the gap between germline ends came to 12 bases. The CDR3 is made up of 15 amino acids.

This chain connects TRBV20-1 to TRBJ1-6; 8 bases map to TRBD1. The CDR3 sequence is 17 residues long. The germline V gene encodes CDR1 DFQATT and CDR2 SNEGSKA (reference sequence). Germline trimming cut 5 bases from V and 1 base from J; bases unmatched to any gene: 10. The DNA of the CDR3 is TGCAGTGCTGCCGCCCGACAGGGGAGGTCCTATAATTCACCCCTCCACTTT. Residues: CSAAARQGRSYNSPLHF.

In DNA, the CDR3 is TGTGCCAGCAGCCAAGACCAGGGGGGAGCCTATGGCTACACCTTC. It encodes CASSQDQGGAYGYTF. J is TRBJ1-2 and V is TRBV14, with 7 positions matching TRBD1. The CDR3 totals 15 residues. Germline V gene data show CDR1 as SGHDN and CDR2 as FVKESK. After removal of 0 bases from V and 4 bases from J, the junction contained 5 bases not matched to a gene. The full variable domain, rest sourced from reference TRBV14 and TRBJ1-2, is EAGVTQFPSHSVIEKGQTVTLRCDPISGHDNLYWYRRVMGKEIKFLLHFVKESKQDESGMPNNRFLAERTGGTYSTLKVQPAELEDSGVYFCASSQDQGGAYGYTFGSGTRLTVV.

The chain has TRBV29-1 and TRBJ2-5; D unclear. Germline V lookup: CDR1 SQVTM, CDR2 ANQGSEA. This CDR3 has 12 amino acids. V lost 0 bases and J 11 bases, leaving 13 bases between the germline ends. CDR3 amino acids: CSVEENGPEQYF. The CDR3 DNA reads TGCAGCGTTGAAGAGAATGGACCGGAGCAGTACTTC.

The chain couples TRBV20-1 to TRBJ2-1; the D gene is possibly TRBD1 (6 bases). With 5 bases removed from V and 4 bases from J, the gap between germline ends came to 12 bases. This CDR3 is 13 amino acids long. Germline CDR1 and CDR2: DFQATT and SNEGSKA (reference sequence). DNA of the CDR3: TGCAGTGCTTGGACAGAGCCTTACAATGAGCAGTTCTTC. Translating gives CSAWTEPYNEQFF.

Concerning this clonotype itself: A junction end diverges from the germline sequence, so it may reflect a read error. The CDR3 loop is CASSGRGRTDTQYF. CDR3 nucleotide sequence: TGTGCCAGCAGCGGACGGGGGCGCACGGATACGCAGTATTTT. The chain joins TRBV6-2 or TRBV6-3 to TRBJ2-3; D could derive from TRBD1 or TRBD2 (6 bases each). This CDR3 is built from 14 residues. From germline, CDR1 is MNHEY and CDR2 SVGEGT.

This clonotype was observed a few times. V is TRBV7-9 and J is TRBJ2-5; TRBD1 matches at 7 bases. The CDR3 is 14 amino acids. CDR1 SEHNR and CDR2 FQNEAQ come from the germline V gene (reference sequence). The junction had 4 bases not matched to a gene; V was cut back by 4 bases and J by 2 bases. CDR3 residues: CASSSTGHQETQYF. CDR3 DNA: TGTGCCAGCAGCTCGACAGGGCATCAAGAGACCCAGTACTTC.

On this clonotype: An end of the junction differs from the germline gene, which may be a read error. The chain links TRBV12-3 or TRBV12-4 to TRBJ1-1, with D possibly being TRBD1 (5 bases). There are 13 residues in the CDR3. CDR3 DNA sequence: TGTACCAGCAGCCGTCAGGGTCAGTCTGAAGCTTTCTTT. Translated, it gives CTSSRQGQSEAFF.